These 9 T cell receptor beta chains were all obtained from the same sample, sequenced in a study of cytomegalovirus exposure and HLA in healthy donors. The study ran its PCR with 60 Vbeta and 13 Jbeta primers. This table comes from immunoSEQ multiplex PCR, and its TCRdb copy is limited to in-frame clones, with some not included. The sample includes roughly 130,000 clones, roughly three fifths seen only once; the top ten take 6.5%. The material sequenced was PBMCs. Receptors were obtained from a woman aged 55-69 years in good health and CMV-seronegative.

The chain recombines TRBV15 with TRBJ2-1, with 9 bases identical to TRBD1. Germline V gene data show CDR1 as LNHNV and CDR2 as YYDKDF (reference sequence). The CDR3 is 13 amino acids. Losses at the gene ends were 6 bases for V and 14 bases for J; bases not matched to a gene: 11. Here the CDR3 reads CATRERDRDREFF. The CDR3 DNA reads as TGTGCCACCAGAGAGAGAGATAGGGACAGGGAGTTCTTC.

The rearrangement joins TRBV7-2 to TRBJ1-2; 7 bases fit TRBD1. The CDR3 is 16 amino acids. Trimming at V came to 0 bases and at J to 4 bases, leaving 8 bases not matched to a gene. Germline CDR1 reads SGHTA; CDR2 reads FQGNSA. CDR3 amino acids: CASSLAGRGTSYGYTF. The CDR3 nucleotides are TGTGCCAGCAGCTTAGCGGGCAGGGGGACCTCCTATGGCTACACCTTC.

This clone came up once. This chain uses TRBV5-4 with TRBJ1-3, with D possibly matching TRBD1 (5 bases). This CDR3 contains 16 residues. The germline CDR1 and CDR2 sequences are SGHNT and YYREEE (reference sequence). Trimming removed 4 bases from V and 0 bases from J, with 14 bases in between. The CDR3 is CASSTDPGPSGNTIYF. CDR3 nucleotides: TGTGCCAGCAGCACCGACCCAGGGCCCTCTGGAAACACCATATATTTT.

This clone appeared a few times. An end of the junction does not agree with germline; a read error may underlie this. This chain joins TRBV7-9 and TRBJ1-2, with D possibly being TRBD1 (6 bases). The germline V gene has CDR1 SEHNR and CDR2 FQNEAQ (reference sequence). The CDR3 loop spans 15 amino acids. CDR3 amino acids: CSSSHTGPLQLADTF. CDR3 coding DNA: TGTTCCAGCAGCCACACAGGGCCCTTGCAGCTGGCCGACACCTTC. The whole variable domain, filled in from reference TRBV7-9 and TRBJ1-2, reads DTGVSQNPRHKITKRGQNVTFRCDPISEHNRLYWYRQTLGQGPEFLTYFQNEAQLEKSRLLSDRFSAERPKGSFSTLEIQRTEQGDSAMYLCSSSHTGPLQLADTFGSGTRLTVV.

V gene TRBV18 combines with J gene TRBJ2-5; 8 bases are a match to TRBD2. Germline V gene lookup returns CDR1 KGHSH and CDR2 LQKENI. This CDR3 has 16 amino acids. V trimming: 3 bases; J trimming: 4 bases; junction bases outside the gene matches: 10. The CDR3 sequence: CASSPLSGSFSETQYF. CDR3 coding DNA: TGTGCCAGCTCACCGCTAAGCGGGAGTTTTTCAGAGACCCAGTACTTC.

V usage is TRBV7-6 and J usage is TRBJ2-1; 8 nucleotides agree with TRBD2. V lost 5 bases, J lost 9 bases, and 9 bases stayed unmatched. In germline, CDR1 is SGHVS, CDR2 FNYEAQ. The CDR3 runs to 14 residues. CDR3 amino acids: CASSRGGGPSEQFF. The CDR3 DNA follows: TGTGCCAGCAGCCGGGGGGGAGGGCCCAGTGAGCAGTTCTTC.

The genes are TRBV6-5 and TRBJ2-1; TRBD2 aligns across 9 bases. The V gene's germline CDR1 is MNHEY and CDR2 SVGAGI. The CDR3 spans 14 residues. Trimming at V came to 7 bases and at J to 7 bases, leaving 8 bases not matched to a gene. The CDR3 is CASTPSGAGNEQFF. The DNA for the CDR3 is TGTGCCAGCACGCCTAGCGGGGCTGGGAATGAGCAGTTCTTC.

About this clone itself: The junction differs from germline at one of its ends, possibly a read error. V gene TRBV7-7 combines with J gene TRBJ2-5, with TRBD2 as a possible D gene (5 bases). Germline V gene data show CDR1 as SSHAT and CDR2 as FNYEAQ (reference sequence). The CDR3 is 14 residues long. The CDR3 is CASSFAGPQETQYF. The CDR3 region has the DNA TGTGCTAGCAGCTTCGCGGGTCCCCAAGAGACCCAGTACTTC.

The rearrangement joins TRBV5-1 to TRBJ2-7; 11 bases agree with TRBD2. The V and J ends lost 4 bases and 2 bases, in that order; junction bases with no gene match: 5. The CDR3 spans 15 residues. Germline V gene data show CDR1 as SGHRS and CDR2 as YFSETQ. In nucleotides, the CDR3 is TGCGCCAGCAGCCCCGGACTAGCGGGCCCCTACGAGCAGTACTTC. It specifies CASSPGLAGPYEQYF. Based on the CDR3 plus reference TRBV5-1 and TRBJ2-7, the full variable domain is KAGVTQTPRYLIKTRGQQVTLSCSPISGHRSVSWYQQTPGQGLQFLFEYFSETQRNKGNFPGRFSGRQFSNSRSEMNVSTLELGDSALYLCASSPGLAGPYEQYFGPGTRLTVT.